This T cell receptor (beta chain) emerged from a study of blood T cell repertoires in COVID-19. The germline gives CDR1 SNHLY, CDR2 FYNNEI. The CDR3 consists of 14 residues. V lost 5 bases to trimming and J lost 1 base, with 11 bases between them. Libraries were prepared by immunoSEQ multiplex PCR; TCRdb keeps only in-frame clonotypes and omits some of them. The repertoire holds a few hundred thousand clones, with roughly 90% as singletons. J is TRBJ1-2 and V is TRBV2; D not resolved. This TCR was sampled from a woman in her twenties or thirties who had recovered from COVID-19. What was sequenced was PBMCs or T cells enriched from blood (not recorded which). Here the CDR3 reads CASSTGYNNYGYTF. The DNA of the CDR3 is TGTGCCAGCAGTACGGGATATAATAACTATGGCTACACCTTC.